This paragraph reports one T cell receptor (beta chain). Its antigen is unknown. One base away there is no much larger clone; base qualities are not given. TCRbeta libraries were sequenced on an Illumina MiSeq, and an average of about 41,000 productive templates per sample was obtained. Multiplex PCR amplification was used to generate TCRbeta CDR3 libraries with the immunoSEQ assay. Per the authors' processing: Repertoire diversity was calculated as previously defined, with values near 0 taken to indicate extremely monoclonal samples. TCRdb stores this immuneACCESS table with in-frame sequences only. Part of the clones is absent; in the studies checked, under half of the shortfall reflects unresolved V genes, and no reason is known for the rest. For V, J and clone size, that table is used; D and trimming come from the DNA. The sample table holds about 7,700 clones, of which about four fifths were seen once. More than 25% of the sample goes to the ten largest clones.

The entry originates in a study of STAT3 mutations in large granular lymphocyte leukemia (dated by TCRdb to the late 2010s). About the full investigation: Canonical activating STAT3 mutations were detected in roughly half of the longitudinally sequenced T-LGLL patients. From an initial cohort of fewer than 250 LGL patients, 15 to 20 representative T-LGLL cases were picked for longitudinal TCRbeta and STAT3 sequencing. More than half of T-LGLL patients received one or more immunosuppressive therapy regimens, with hematologic response in about two fifths of those treated. Serial deep sequencing of TCRbeta CDR3 and STAT3 was performed in patients with T-cell large granular lymphocyte leukemia to reconstruct clonal hierarchy and dynamics. For each patient, sequencing was performed at an average of roughly 4 time points, with a range of 2 to 8 samplings. As controls, the study also included longitudinal sequencing of a couple of patients with natural killer LGL leukemia.

The same DNA, extracted from blood mononuclear cells, served for both the TCR sequencing and the STAT3 sequencing. Broader findings and caveats from the paper: The linking of therapy response to changes in TCR clonal burden was complicated by variable intervals between samplings and differing treatment regimens. In several patients, dominant TCR clone burden exceeded STAT3 mutant burden, suggesting STAT3 mutation arose secondarily within a pre-expanded clone. Every T-LGLL patient showed at least one immunodominant TCRbeta clonotype, and about half showed multiple immunodominant subclonotypes. TCR clonotype switching after therapy was seen in about 30% of the 18 patients, with all newly emerging clones being STAT3 wild type. Because codominant clonotypes persisted in some patients, a small but highly pathogenic clone may have been missed. Because no samples were available when a clone first appeared, clonal expansion was inferred from samplings taken at other points.

The CDR3 covers 13 residues, taking in both the cysteine and the phenylalanine. The kept DNA is CDR3 alone, 39 bases in frame from the first base. The germline V gene yields SQVTM for CDR1 and ANQGSEA for CDR2. Here V drops 4 bases and J drops 7 bases, and the junction holds 6 bases not matched to any gene. The sequence was collected from a woman aged 40 to 50 with T-cell large granular lymphocyte leukemia. Some clones in this sample may be carry-over from other donors' samples. The age is the age at diagnosis. The chain is assembled from TRBV29-1 and TRBJ1-4, with 7 bases aligning to TRBD1. Sequences were obtained from peripheral blood mononuclear cells. Here the CDR3 is given as CSVVQGEGEKLFF. At the DNA level, the sequence is TGCAGCGTTGTGCAGGGGGAGGGTGAAAAACTGTTTTTT.